This T cell receptor (beta chain) is drawn from a study of blood T cell repertoires in COVID-19. Study overall: Samples representing acute and convalescent COVID-19 were sourced from the United States, Italy and Spain.

Germline CDR1 reads SNHLY; CDR2 reads FYNNEI. The CDR3 totals 15 residues. Trimming took 4 bases from V and 6 from J; bases not matched to a gene: 12. Seattle's enrolled individuals joined amid active infection and were then monitored longitudinally. In the original analysis: Reference gene primer amplification in the assay estimated nucleated cell counts. The method was immunoSEQ multiplex PCR; TCRdb's version includes in-frame clones alone and lacks a portion of them. D and trimming were read from the DNA, whereas the V and J calls and clone size are those reported in that table. Of tens of thousands of clones listed, roughly three quarters are singletons.

Sequencing input: peripheral blood. The genes are TRBV2 and TRBJ2-7, with TRBD2 matching over 7 bases. The sequence derives from a man aged 65 to 85 with COVID-19, enrolled during active disease. CDR3 nucleotides: TGTGCCAGCAGTGGCGGGGGAGCGGGTGCGTTCGAGCAGTACTTC. Translated: CASSGGGAGAFEQYF.